The clone carrying this T cell receptor (beta chain) was detected only a few times. Its antigen is unidentified. This entry comes from a study of T cells after yellow fever vaccination. About the research overall: Fractions low in cell number were prepared with SMART-Seq v4 Ultra Low Input.

General study points: Faster peaking, at day 5 versus 15, marked a secondary response that was weaker. Post-booster reappearance was seen for most primary-vaccination clones (about 96% CD4, roughly 86% CD8).

Each CDR3 protein is one row after TCRdb ran MiXCR on the 5' RACE reads. The data contain 510,000 or so distinct CDR3 sequences, approximately 21% of them singletons. This TCR was sampled from a man under 40 who received the YFV17D yellow fever vaccine. The sample here was PBMCs, taken 15 days after the yellow fever booster vaccination.

The CDR3 coding sequence is TGCGCCAGCAGCCAGAGTCCCCCGGGACAAAAAAACATTCAGTACTTC. This gives the protein CASSQSPPGQKNIQYF. This chain links TRBV4-3 with TRBJ2-4, with D perhaps TRBD1 (6 bases). Germline V gene lookup returns CDR1 LGHNA and CDR2 YSLEER. The CDR3 sequence is 16 residues long. Deletions cut 3 bases from V and 4 bases from J, with 16 bases between.